This T cell receptor (beta chain) comes out of a study of Ad26.COV2.S vaccination and SARS-CoV-2 variants. Noted treatment: roughly 19 received Ad26.COV2.S at low or high dose, single or two shots; roughly five received placebo; per-sample allocation not given. Samples came from day 63 after the first vaccine or placebo injection. It was Wuhan-strain SARS-CoV-2 spike that the Ad26 vaccine vector expressed. The V end was cut by 2 bases, the J end by 9 bases, with 17 bases between. The CDR3 contains 16 residues. Looked up from germline, CDR1 is SNHLY and CDR2 is FYNNEI. Profiled with immunoSEQ multiplex PCR; TCRdb holds only in-frame clones, not every one. This sample has 300,000 to 400,000 clones, with around 84% found just once. This clone turned up a few times.

The V gene is TRBV2, the J gene TRBJ1-6; a weak D match, TRBD1 (5 bases). Source: peripheral blood, taken in a trial of Ad26.COV2.S vaccine versus placebo. The source of this sequence is a person aged 18-65 years who received the Ad26.COV2.S COVID-19 vaccine or a placebo. This CDR3 is CASSEMGTLLSSPLHF. For the CDR3, the DNA is TGTGCCAGCAGTGAAATGGGGACGCTCCTTAGTTCACCCCTCCACTTT.